This record covers a single T cell receptor (beta chain). Its antigen is currently unknown. The CDR3 length is 17 residues. Trimming cost V 5 bases and J 2 bases; bases outside gene matches: 14. Germline V gene sequence: CDR1 SQVTM, CDR2 ANQGSEA. From the 120-subject validation cohort, which was separate from the roughly 630-subject first cohort, the donors were drawn. This sample was taken from a study of cytomegalovirus exposure and HLA in healthy donors. Sequencing used immunoSEQ multiplex PCR; TCRdb keeps in-frame clones, though not all of them. The sample shows about 72,000 clones, roughly 94% of them seen only once. Points from the study as a whole: Among TCR beta chains, those listed as cytomegalovirus-associated numbered about 150. Most TCR sequences were seen very rarely across donors, but some public TCRs occurred in many.

This receptor was identified in a woman aged 18-35 years in good health and CMV-seropositive. The sequenced sample consisted of PBMCs. This chain links TRBV29-1 with TRBJ2-3, with TRBD1 matching over 9 bases. CDR3 sequence (DNA): TGCAGCGTTTCACCTCGAAAGGACAGGGGCGCCACAGATACGCAGTATTTT. Amino acids: CSVSPRKDRGATDTQYF.